This T cell receptor beta chain was identified in a study of control samples from healthy donors and cancer patients. The method was immunoSEQ multiplex PCR; TCRdb's version includes in-frame clones alone and lacks a portion of them. The sample has around 150,000 clones, approximately 94% seen once. The CDR3 contains 14 residues. Looked up from germline, CDR1 is SGHNT and CDR2 is YENEEA. The V gene end was trimmed by 2 bases and the J gene end by 8 bases; junction bases not matched to a gene: 5. The sample comprised PBMCs. The source of this sequence is a man in his 60s with colorectal cancer. The rearrangement uses TRBV11-3 and TRBJ2-1, with 8 bases that match TRBD1. The CDR3 region is CASSLQGAWDEQFF. The CDR3 bases are TGTGCCAGCAGCTTACAGGGGGCCTGGGATGAGCAGTTCTTC.